The 32 T cell receptor beta chains below come from one sample, sequenced in a study of cytomegalovirus exposure and HLA in healthy donors (dated by TCRdb to the late 2010s). The library was built by means of the immunoSEQ multiplex PCR assay. The multiplex PCR relied on a mix of 60 forward primers for TCR Vbeta segments and 13 reverse primers for TCR Jbeta segments. The table was pulled from immuneACCESS by TCRdb, which kept in-frame rearrangements only. Such tables lose some clones; where checked, under half of the loss comes from unresolved V genes, and the rest has no known cause. This sample has 70,000 to 80,000 clones in its table, and roughly 86% of those were observed once. 1.9% of the sample is taken by the ten largest. The source material was PBMCs. These receptors came from a man between 18 and 29 years old in good health and CMV-seronegative.

This clone was counted a single time. This chain links TRBV2 with TRBJ2-7; D uncertain. Trimming removed 6 bases at V and 3 bases at J, with 6 bases between. CDR1 SNHLY and CDR2 FYNNEI come from the germline V gene. This CDR3 region has 11 residues. CDR3 DNA: TGTGCCAGCAGACAGTTCTACGAGCAGTACTTC. This codes for CASRQFYEQYF.

V is TRBV27 and J is TRBJ2-7; D perhaps matches TRBD1 (6 bases). V lost 2 bases to trimming and J lost 3 bases, with 11 bases between them. The CDR3 sequence is 14 residues long. The germline CDR1 and CDR2 sequences are MNHEY and SMNVEV (reference sequence). This CDR3 reads CASSLRETGYEQYF. CDR3 nucleotides: TGTGCCAGCAGTTTAAGGGAGACAGGCTACGAGCAGTACTTC.

This clone occurred once. The chain joins TRBV28 to TRBJ1-2, with D maybe TRBD1 (6 bases). V was trimmed by 4 bases and J by 7 bases, leaving 25 bases between them. The CDR3 totals 17 residues. Germline CDR1 is MDHEN and CDR2 is SYDVKM. The CDR3 region is CASSSVEGQGSTGGYTF. In DNA form, the CDR3 reads TGTGCCAGCAGTTCGGTTGAGGGACAAGGTTCGACTGGTGGCTACACCTTC.

This clone was counted between two and nine times. The V call is TRBV2, the J call TRBJ1-1, with a weak D call TRBD1 (5 bases). Trimming removed 4 bases at V and 6 bases at J, with 9 bases between. CDR1 and CDR2 (germline): SNHLY, FYNNEI. CDR3 length: 12 amino acids. CDR3 in amino acids: CASSGQLPEAFF. CDR3 in DNA: TGTGCCAGCAGTGGACAGCTTCCTGAAGCTTTCTTT.

The chain employs TRBV10-3 and TRBJ2-5, with 7 bases identical to TRBD1. Germline-derived CDR1 and CDR2 are ENHRY and SYGVKD. The CDR3 is 14 amino acids. V shed 9 bases and J 5 bases; nucleotides not matched to a gene: 12. The chain's CDR3 is CAIRDSTSGETQYF. The CDR3 DNA follows: TGTGCCATTCGGGACAGCACCTCAGGGGAGACCCAGTACTTC.

The V call is TRBV7-9, the J call TRBJ2-2; D is perhaps TRBD2 (5 bases). Trimming cost V 6 bases and J 1 base, with 9 bases left between them. CDR3 length: 14 amino acids. Germline V gene lookup returns CDR1 SEHNR and CDR2 FQNEAQ (reference sequence). CDR3 bases: TGTGCCAGCAGGGACGAGGGGAACACCGGGGAGCTGTTTTTT. It codes for CASRDEGNTGELFF.

The CDR3 loop reads CASIGAGMVLGYTF. In nucleotides, the CDR3 is TGTGCCAGCATAGGCGCAGGGATGGTTCTTGGCTACACCTTC. The rearrangement joins TRBV6-1 to TRBJ1-2; possible D gene TRBD1, 5 bases. The germline V gene has CDR1 MNHNS and CDR2 SASEGT. V lost 7 bases, J lost 7 bases, and 19 bases lay in between. CDR3 length: 14 amino acids.

This clone was detected once. The CDR3 DNA reads as TGTGCCAGCAGTTTAGTAGATAGGAAAACTACGAACACCGGGGAGCTGTTTTTT. Translating it yields CASSLVDRKTTNTGELFF. The genes are TRBV28 and TRBJ2-2; D remains unclear. The CDR3 totals 18 residues. Trimming pared 2 bases from V and 0 bases from J, leaving 16 bases between. CDR1 and CDR2 from the germline V gene are MDHEN and SYDVKM.

This clone was recorded once. The chain recombines TRBV18 with TRBJ2-7; 10 bases map to TRBD2. The CDR3 is made up of 17 amino acids. The germline V gene encodes CDR1 KGHSH and CDR2 LQKENI. V shed 4 bases, J shed 0 bases, and the junction held 9 bases outside the gene matches. This CDR3 reads CASSLATSGASSYEQYF. The DNA for the CDR3 is TGTGCCAGCTCACTAGCTACTAGCGGGGCGAGCTCCTACGAGCAGTACTTC.

This clone was counted once. The gene calls are TRBV6-5 and TRBJ2-7; TRBD1 is a possible D gene (6 bases). This CDR3 is built from 13 residues. Germline loops: CDR1 MNHEY, CDR2 SVGAGI. V shed 0 bases and J shed 6 bases, with 9 bases lying between them. Written as DNA, the CDR3 is TGTGCCAGCAGTTACTCTGGACAGACCGAGCAGTACTTC. Protein product: CASSYSGQTEQYF.

Here the CDR3 DNA reads TGTGCCAGCAGCCTGTGGACTAGCGGGGGGGCACCGGATACGCAGTATTTT. Translated: CASSLWTSGGAPDTQYF. The J gene is TRBJ2-3, the V gene TRBV5-6; 15 nucleotides match TRBD2. Losses at the gene ends were 4 bases for V and 6 bases for J; bases not matched to a gene: 9. The germline V gene encodes CDR1 SGHDT and CDR2 YYEEEE. The CDR3 extends over 17 amino acids.

This clone came up a few times. This chain connects TRBV6-1 to TRBJ1-4; 7 nucleotides agree with TRBD1. The CDR3 is made up of 14 amino acids. CDR1 is MNHNS, CDR2 SASEGT, per germline. Germline trimming cut 8 bases from V and 8 bases from J; bases unmatched to any gene: 11. For the CDR3, the DNA is TGTGCCAGCCTCTCAGGGGGTAGGGGGGAAAAACTGTTTTTT. Its translation: CASLSGGRGEKLFF.

This clone appeared once. The chain links TRBV9 to TRBJ1-2; D is possibly TRBD1 (6 bases). This CDR3 is 15 amino acids long. Germline V gene sequence: CDR1 SGDLS, CDR2 YYNGEE. The germline V and J ends were trimmed by 0 bases and 4 bases, with 13 bases remaining between them. For the CDR3, the DNA is TGTGCCAGCAGCGTAGTCCCAGGGGTGAGCTATGGCTACACCTTC. Translating gives CASSVVPGVSYGYTF.

This chain connects TRBV19 to TRBJ1-4; TRBD1 aligns across 9 bases. Germline loops: CDR1 LNHDA, CDR2 SQIVND (reference sequence). V shed 6 bases and J 7 bases; nucleotides not matched to a gene: 12. This CDR3 is 16 amino acids long. In DNA form, the CDR3 reads TGTGCCAGTAGGAAGTCTACAGGGGGCGTTCGTGAAAAACTGTTTTTT. Its translation: CASRKSTGGVREKLFF.

This clone showed up just once. The rearrangement links TRBV19 to TRBJ2-2; 10 nucleotides match TRBD2. The CDR3 spans 15 residues. Per germline, CDR1 LNHDA and CDR2 SQIVND (reference sequence). V was clipped by 7 bases and J by 4 bases; unmatched bases: 6. The CDR3 is CASTWTSGSTGELFF. The CDR3, as DNA: TGTGCCAGTACCTGGACTAGCGGATCCACCGGGGAGCTGTTTTTT.

The chain carries TRBV6-1 and TRBJ2-7; tentative D call: TRBD1 (5 bases). The CDR3 is made up of 12 amino acids. Germline V gene lookup returns CDR1 MNHNS and CDR2 SASEGT. Deletions cut 2 bases from V and 12 bases from J, with 14 bases between. CDR3 sequence: CASSETGAPWYF. The CDR3 nucleotides read TGTGCCAGCAGTGAAACAGGTGCCCCTTGGTACTTC.

The J gene is TRBJ2-1, the V gene TRBV25-1, with 8 bases matching TRBD1. The CDR3 sequence is 16 residues long. Germline CDR1 is MGHDK and CDR2 is SYGVNS. V lost 1 base to trimming and J lost 4 bases; unmatched junction nucleotides: 6. CDR3 region: CASSEWRQGLYNEQFF. As DNA, the CDR3 is TGTGCCAGCAGTGAATGGAGACAGGGGCTTTACAATGAGCAGTTCTTC. The full variable domain, in which reference TRBV25-1 and TRBJ2-1 provide the parts outside the CDR3, is EADIYQTPRYLVIGTGKKITLECSQTMGHDKMYWYQQDPGMELHLIHYSYGVNSTEKGDLSSESTVSRIRTEHFPLTLESARPSHTSQYLCASSEWRQGLYNEQFFGPGTRLTVL.

J is TRBJ2-2 and V is TRBV7-6; 7 bases match TRBD2. Germline CDR1 and CDR2: SGHVS and FNYEAQ. Trimming took 5 bases from V and 5 from J; bases not matched to a gene: 5. The length of the CDR3 is 14 residues. The CDR3 reads CASSPGGRTGELFF. The CDR3 nucleotides are TGTGCCAGCAGCCCCGGGGGGAGGACCGGGGAGCTGTTTTTT.

The CDR3 here is CASRRGSQETQYF. Here the CDR3 DNA reads TGTGCCAGCAGACGCGGTAGCCAAGAGACCCAGTACTTC. This rearrangement joins TRBV7-2 to TRBJ2-5; D is uncertain. The V gene lost 6 bases and the J gene lost 1 base, with 9 bases spanning the gap. Germline values: CDR1 SGHTA, CDR2 FQGNSA. CDR3 length: 13 residues. Variable domain in full (rest from reference TRBV7-2 and TRBJ2-5): GAGVSQSPSNKVTEKGKDVELRCDPISGHTALYWYRQSLGQGLEFLIYFQGNSAPDKSGLPSDRFSAERTGGSVSTLTIQRTQQEDSAVYLCASRRGSQETQYFGPGTRLLVL.

J is TRBJ1-5 and V is TRBV19; TRBD1 is a possible D gene (6 bases). Trimming took off 6 bases at V and 2 bases at J, with 14 bases between the two ends. CDR1 is LNHDA, CDR2 SQIVND, per germline (reference sequence). The CDR3 covers 15 residues. CDR3: CASSARAGGNQPQHF. CDR3 coding DNA: TGTGCCAGTAGCGCCAGGGCAGGGGGCAATCAGCCCCAGCATTTT.

This rearrangement joins TRBV6-5 to TRBJ1-1, with D perhaps matching TRBD1 (5 bases). V gave up 6 bases and J gave up 8 bases, with 19 bases separating them. The CDR3 has 14 amino acids. Germline lookup yields CDR1 MNHEY and CDR2 SVGAGI. The CDR3 region is CASRAGKRLLEAFF. The CDR3 bases are TGTGCCAGCAGAGCAGGGAAACGACTGTTGGAAGCTTTCTTT.

The chain's CDR3 is CASSLFIGDSYEQYF. In DNA, the CDR3 is TGTGCCAGCAGCTTATTTATCGGAGACTCCTACGAGCAGTACTTC. This rearrangement joins TRBV11-2 to TRBJ2-7; D remains unclear. The germline CDR1 and CDR2 sequences are SGHAT and FQNNGV. There are 15 residues in the CDR3. With 2 bases removed from V and 0 bases from J, the gap between germline ends came to 11 bases.

The rearrangement links TRBV7-2 to TRBJ1-5; D remains unclear. This CDR3 region has 15 residues. Trimming left V 5 bases short and J 3 bases short, with 14 bases between. CDR1 is SGHTA and CDR2 is FQGNSA in the germline V gene. The CDR3 nucleotides read TGTGCCAGCAGCGAAGAGCCCCGGGTCAATCAGCCCCAGCATTTT. This translates into CASSEEPRVNQPQHF.

The genes are TRBV9 and TRBJ1-1; 8 bases align to TRBD1. The CDR3 totals 14 residues. J lost 6 bases, V lost 2 bases, and 6 bases had no gene match. The germline V gene has CDR1 SGDLS and CDR2 YYNGEE. The chain's CDR3 is CASSVAGGVSEAFF. CDR3 nucleotide sequence: TGTGCCAGCAGCGTGGCAGGGGGCGTTTCTGAAGCTTTCTTT.

The chain couples TRBV4-2 to TRBJ1-3, with a weak D call TRBD1 (5 bases). The germline CDR1 and CDR2 sequences are LGHNA and YNFKEQ. The CDR3 is 17 residues long. Trimming left V 0 bases short and J 1 base short, with 13 bases between. CDR3 in DNA: TGTGCCAGCAGCCAAGAGGGGCAGACGTGGTCTGGAAACACCATATATTTT. The encoded protein is CASSQEGQTWSGNTIYF.

V usage is TRBV7-6 and J usage is TRBJ2-1; TRBD2 aligns across 11 bases. The germline V gene encodes CDR1 SGHVS and CDR2 FNYEAQ. V shed 0 bases, J shed 4 bases, and the junction held 20 bases outside the gene matches. The CDR3 contains 22 residues. The CDR3 coding sequence is TGTGCCAGCAGCTTAGCGCCGAGGAGGACTAGCGGGCCCGGACGTTATTACAATGAGCAGTTCTTC. Translating it yields CASSLAPRRTSGPGRYYNEQFF. Together with reference TRBV7-6 and TRBJ2-1, the CDR3 gives the full variable domain: GAGVSQSPRYKVTKRGQDVALRCDPISGHVSLYWYRQALGQGPEFLTYFNYEAQQDKSGLPNDRFSAERPEGSISTLTIQRTEQRDSAMYRCASSLAPRRTSGPGRYYNEQFFGPGTRLTVL.

V and J are TRBV6-5 and TRBJ2-5; weak D call: TRBD1 (6 bases). CDR3 size: 13 residues. Germline-derived CDR1 and CDR2 are MNHEY and SVGAGI. Trimming stripped 6 bases from V and 1 base from J, with 9 bases between. The CDR3 coding sequence is TGTGCCAGCAGAGGACAGTTCCAAGAGACCCAGTACTTC. It is translated as CASRGQFQETQYF.

The CDR3 bases are TGCGCCAGCAGTGGGGGAGAACACCCCGCCGGGCAGTACTTC. Translated, it gives CASSGGEHPAGQYF. The V and J genes are TRBV10-1 and TRBJ2-7; possible D gene TRBD2, 5 bases. Trimming removed 4 bases at V and 9 bases at J, with 19 bases between. The CDR3 totals 14 residues. The germline V gene has CDR1 WNHNN and CDR2 SYGVQD (reference sequence).

This clone appeared a single time. The V gene is TRBV28, the J gene TRBJ2-3, with D uncertain. Trimming shortened V by 4 bases and J by 4 bases, and 9 bases separated the two germline ends. CDR1 and CDR2 (germline): MDHEN, SYDVKM. This CDR3 spans 13 amino acids. The CDR3 loop is CASSSISADTQYF. DNA of the CDR3: TGTGCCAGCAGTTCCATCAGCGCAGATACGCAGTATTTT.

The rearrangement joins TRBV6-6 to TRBJ2-7; the D gene is possibly TRBD2 (5 bases). The CDR3 extends over 13 amino acids. Germline CDR1 MNHNY, CDR2 SVGAGI (reference sequence). The V gene lost 6 bases and the J gene lost 5 bases, with 14 bases spanning the gap. The CDR3 reads CASREEVVDEQYF. The CDR3 bases are TGTGCCAGCAGGGAGGAGGTAGTAGACGAGCAGTACTTC.

The rearrangement joins TRBV7-3 to TRBJ2-7; maybe TRBD2 (7 bases). The CDR3 is 10 residues long. The germline gives CDR1 SGHTA, CDR2 FQGTGA. The V gene lost 9 bases and the J gene lost 9 bases, with 12 bases spanning the gap. The CDR3 bases are TGTGCCAGGGGGGGAGGGGGGCAGTACTTC. Its translation is CARGGGGQYF.

This clone was detected only a few times. The genes are TRBV5-6 and TRBJ1-1; D possibly corresponds to TRBD1 (5 bases). The CDR3 extends over 17 amino acids. CDR1 and CDR2 (germline): SGHDT, YYEEEE. The ends were cut back, 0 bases at V and 1 base at J, with 16 bases in the middle. This CDR3 reads CASSLEEGMSANTEAFF. The CDR3, as DNA: TGTGCCAGCAGCTTGGAGGAGGGGATGAGTGCGAACACTGAAGCTTTCTTT.